These 31 T cell receptor beta chains were sequenced from one sample in a study of blood T cell repertoires in COVID-19 (TCRdb year 2020). Receptors were amplified or captured by the immunoSEQ multiplex PCR assay. TCRdb retrieved this table from immuneACCESS and kept in-frame rearrangements only. Not all clones are present; in checked studies, unresolved V genes account for under half, and no reason is known for the remainder. This sample lists about 170,000 clones; around 83% were detected once. The top ten clonotypes cover roughly a fifth of the sample. Sequencing was done on a sample of peripheral blood. Every receptor here comes from a woman in her seventies who had recovered from COVID-19.

Here the CDR3 reads CASSATSGDYNEQFF. CDR3 nucleotides: TGTGCCAGCAGCGCTACTAGCGGGGACTACAATGAGCAGTTCTTC. The chain joins TRBV7-6 to TRBJ2-1, with TRBD2 matching 10 bases. Germline V CDR1 and CDR2: SGHVS, FNYEAQ. This CDR3 is 15 amino acids long. After removal of 5 bases from V and 3 bases from J, the junction contained 4 bases not matched to a gene.

This clone came up a few times. This sequence joins TRBV9 and TRBJ2-3; 9 nucleotides match TRBD2. The germline gives CDR1 SGDLS, CDR2 YYNGEE. V shed 0 bases and J 5 bases; nucleotides not matched to a gene: 10. The CDR3 runs 17 residues. CDR3 nucleotides: TGTGCCAGCAGCGTAGGAAGTAGCGGGAGCTTTGGAGATACGCAGTATTTT. It encodes CASSVGSSGSFGDTQYF.

The chain couples TRBV29-1 to TRBJ1-2, with a tentative D call TRBD1 (6 bases). CDR1 and CDR2 (germline): SQVTM, ANQGSEA. The germline V and J ends were trimmed by 3 bases and 4 bases, with 15 bases remaining between them. The CDR3 sequence is 14 residues long. CDR3 region: CSVEGRGWGYGYTF. CDR3 DNA: TGCAGCGTTGAGGGCAGGGGCTGGGGCTATGGCTACACCTTC.

The V call is TRBV5-6, the J call TRBJ2-2; 8 bases agree with TRBD2. The trim removed 0 bases at V and 12 bases at J, leaving 1 base unmatched. The CDR3 extends over 12 amino acids. The germline V gene has CDR1 SGHDT and CDR2 YYEEEE. This chain's CDR3 is CASSLAGGQLFF. The CDR3 coding sequence is TGTGCCAGCAGCTTGGCGGGGGGGCAGCTGTTTTTT.

This rearrangement joins TRBV13 to TRBJ2-2; 7 bases match TRBD2. V shed 4 bases and J 2 bases; nucleotides not matched to a gene: 13. The CDR3 length is 18 residues. Per germline, CDR1 PRHDT and CDR2 FYEKMQ (reference sequence). The CDR3 spells CASSYPLAASGNTGELFF. CDR3 DNA: TGTGCCAGCAGCTACCCCCTGGCGGCTAGCGGAAACACCGGGGAGCTGTTTTTT.

Notes on this clone: The same CDR3 also results from other DNA sequences found in this sample. The genes are TRBV4-3 and TRBJ1-2; D may be TRBD1 (5 bases). The CDR3 loop spans 16 amino acids. Germline CDR1 is LGHNA and CDR2 is YSLEER. V was clipped by 0 bases and J by 1 base, with 12 bases between them. This CDR3 is CASSQDGGGINYGYTF. The CDR3 DNA reads TGCGCCAGCAGCCAAGATGGTGGGGGGATTAACTATGGCTACACCTTC.

The rearrangement joins TRBV7-2 to TRBJ2-3; possibly TRBD2 for D (6 bases). Germline assignment: CDR1 SGHTA and CDR2 FQGNSA. Trimming pared 0 bases from V and 0 bases from J, leaving 10 bases between. The CDR3 totals 16 residues. The CDR3 nucleotides read TGTGCCAGCAGCTTAGCCCCAGCGGGTAGCACAGATACGCAGTATTTT. Protein sequence: CASSLAPAGSTDTQYF.

The J gene is TRBJ1-2, the V gene TRBV5-6; a weak D match, TRBD1 (6 bases). Trimming removed 0 bases at V and 8 bases at J, with 14 bases between. CDR3 length equals 14 residues. In germline, CDR1 is SGHDT, CDR2 YYEEEE. The CDR3 DNA reads as TGTGCCAGCAGCTTGGGGCAGGGGAATAACGGCTACACCTTC. As protein: CASSLGQGNNGYTF.

The gene calls are TRBV7-2 and TRBJ2-5; 9 bases align to TRBD2. The CDR3 loop spans 16 amino acids. From germline, CDR1 is SGHTA and CDR2 FQGNSA. V shed 4 bases and J 5 bases; nucleotides not matched to a gene: 11. The CDR3: CASSSWGGRALETQYF. DNA for the CDR3: TGTGCCAGCAGCTCCTGGGGCGGGAGGGCCTTGGAGACCCAGTACTTC.

This sequence joins TRBV15 and TRBJ1-1; tentative D call: TRBD1 (6 bases). The CDR3 has 18 amino acids. Deletions cut 5 bases from V and 6 bases from J, with 28 bases between. Germline CDR1 LNHNV, CDR2 YYDKDF (reference sequence). The CDR3 DNA reads as TGTGCCACCAGCGCCTACGGCGGGGGCGCCGAGGGAGGAGCTGAAGCTTTCTTT. It is translated as CATSAYGGGAEGGAEAFF.

The chain recombines TRBV19 with TRBJ1-4; TRBD1 might be the D (5 bases). V lost 5 bases to trimming and J lost 11 bases, with 15 bases between them. This CDR3 region has 13 residues. Germline CDR1 reads LNHDA; CDR2 reads SQIVND (reference sequence). The DNA of the CDR3 is TGTGCCAGTAGTGGCTGGGACCGGGGGAAACTGTTTTTT. This translates into CASSGWDRGKLFF.

The gene calls are TRBV2 and TRBJ2-5, with D tentatively TRBD2 (5 bases). V was pared by 7 bases and J by 2 bases, with 11 bases between. Germline V gene data show CDR1 as SNHLY and CDR2 as FYNNEI. The CDR3 runs to 13 residues. The CDR3 DNA reads TGTGCCAGCAATGGACGACTACAAGAGACCCAGTACTTC. Protein product: CASNGRLQETQYF.

The V gene is TRBV18, the J gene TRBJ2-1; maybe TRBD2 (5 bases). The CDR3 runs to 16 residues. The ends were cut back, 10 bases at V and 7 bases at J, with 26 bases in the middle. CDR1 KGHSH and CDR2 LQKENI come from the germline V gene. The CDR3 bases are TGTGCCATCCCGTCAAAAGGCCCGAGGGCTTGGAATGAGCAGTTCTTC. Encoded protein: CAIPSKGPRAWNEQFF.

This sequence joins TRBV5-1 and TRBJ2-1; TRBD1 is a possible D gene (6 bases). The CDR3 length is 16 residues. Germline lookup yields CDR1 SGHRS and CDR2 YFSETQ. The V end lost 4 bases, the J end lost 3 bases, and 17 bases lay between the germline ends. The CDR3 loop reads CASSPPRDTHYNEQFF. CDR3 coding DNA: TGCGCCAGCAGCCCCCCCCGGGACACCCACTACAATGAGCAGTTCTTC.

This chain links TRBV12-3 or TRBV12-4 with TRBJ1-4; D is possibly TRBD1 (6 bases). Trimming removed 6 bases at V and 10 bases at J, with 12 bases between. CDR3 length: 12 amino acids. The CDR3 is CASSPDSGKLFF. The CDR3 DNA reads as TGTGCCAGCAGCCCGGACAGTGGAAAACTGTTTTTT.

V and J are TRBV18 and TRBJ1-1; weak D call: TRBD1 (5 bases). Germline V gene sequence: CDR1 KGHSH, CDR2 LQKENI. This CDR3 spans 13 amino acids. V lost 0 bases and J 10 bases, leaving 12 bases between the germline ends. Written as DNA, the CDR3 is TGTGCCAGCTCACCACCTGGGGGGATGGGAGCTTTCTTT. Translating gives CASSPPGGMGAFF.

The chain employs TRBV7-9 and TRBJ2-7; possible D gene TRBD2, 6 bases. The CDR3 is 14 amino acids. The germline gives CDR1 SEHNR, CDR2 FQNEAQ (reference sequence). Trimming took off 8 bases at V and 0 bases at J, with 14 bases between the two ends. CDR3 residues: CASRRAGSSYEQYF. The CDR3 DNA follows: TGTGCCAGCCGCCGGGCGGGGAGCTCCTACGAGCAGTACTTC.

The genes are TRBV4-1 and TRBJ2-3; no definite D call. V shed 2 bases and J shed 0 bases, with 3 bases lying between them. CDR1 MGHRA and CDR2 YSYEKL come from the germline V gene. The CDR3 contains 13 residues. CDR3 nucleotides: TGCGCCAGCAGCCAACTGAGCACAGATACGCAGTATTTT. Its translation is CASSQLSTDTQYF.

This clone was counted a few times. This chain connects TRBV6-5 to TRBJ2-1; D is unclear. V was trimmed by 2 bases and J by 9 bases, leaving 8 bases between them. Per germline, CDR1 MNHEY and CDR2 SVGAGI. This CDR3 comprises 12 residues. CDR3 amino acids: CASSYLSGEQFF. The CDR3 bases are TGTGCCAGCAGTTACCTGAGTGGTGAGCAGTTCTTC.

As regards this clone: A junction boundary mismatches the germline segment, possibly from a read error. The chain combines TRBV5-1 with TRBJ2-1; 9 bases fit TRBD2. CDR1 is SGHRS and CDR2 is YFSETQ in the germline V gene. The CDR3 spans 15 residues. The CDR3 DNA is TGCGCCCGCAGCTGGGGCGCGGGCGGGGGGGATGAGCAGTTCTTC. Translated, it gives CARSWGAGGGDEQFF.

Here the CDR3 reads CASSYGGRGGYEQYF. CDR3 DNA: TGTGCCAGCAGTTATGGGGGCCGGGGGGGCTACGAGCAGTACTTC. The V gene is TRBV6-5, the J gene TRBJ2-7, with 8 positions matching TRBD2. With 3 bases clipped from V and 3 bases from J, the junction kept 7 bases outside the gene matches. Germline CDR1 reads MNHEY; CDR2 reads SVGAGI. The CDR3 consists of 15 residues.

This chain links TRBV19 with TRBJ2-1, with TRBD1 as a possible D gene (8 bases). There are 17 residues in the CDR3. The germline V gene encodes CDR1 LNHDA and CDR2 SQIVND (reference sequence). V was trimmed by 3 bases and J by 4 bases, leaving 19 bases between them. This CDR3 is CASSIRAGGTGYNEQFF. The CDR3 DNA reads TGTGCCAGTAGTATTAGGGCCGGGGGGACAGGATACAATGAGCAGTTCTTC.

The CDR3 nucleotides are TGTGCCAGCAGTGAAGGGACAGGGGCGAACACTGAAGCTTTCTTT. It translates to CASSEGTGANTEAFF. V is TRBV25-1 and J is TRBJ1-1; 10 nucleotides match TRBD1. J gave up 1 base and V 2 bases, and 1 base lay outside the gene matches. Per germline, CDR1 MGHDK and CDR2 SYGVNS. The CDR3 contains 15 residues.

The rearrangement joins TRBV9 to TRBJ2-3; D is perhaps TRBD2 (7 bases). With 9 bases removed from V and 2 bases from J, the gap between germline ends came to 16 bases. This CDR3 spans 14 amino acids. From germline, CDR1 is SGDLS and CDR2 YYNGEE. The CDR3 reads CATGAGRSTDTQYF. The DNA of the CDR3 is TGTGCCACGGGGGCCGGGAGGTCCACAGATACGCAGTATTTT.

This clone was found once. V is TRBV6-5 and J is TRBJ1-1; 7 nucleotides agree with TRBD1. Germline V gives CDR1 MNHEY, CDR2 SVGAGI. Losses at the gene ends were 6 bases for V and 5 bases for J; bases not matched to a gene: 6. This CDR3 is 13 amino acids long. The DNA for the CDR3 is TGTGCCAGCAGCCCAGGGGGAGAGACTGAAGCTTTCTTT. Its translation: CASSPGGETEAFF.

The V and J genes are TRBV19 and TRBJ2-7; a weak D match, TRBD2 (6 bases). The CDR3 is made up of 14 amino acids. The germline V gene encodes CDR1 LNHDA and CDR2 SQIVND (reference sequence). V was clipped by 4 bases and J by 4 bases, with 14 bases between them. As DNA, the CDR3 is TGTGCCAGTAGTACCCCCGGGGGTCCATACGAGCAGTACTTC. It is translated as CASSTPGGPYEQYF.

This chain connects TRBV11-2 to TRBJ2-3; 7 bases are shared with TRBD1. V trimming: 1 base; J trimming: 5 bases; junction bases outside the gene matches: 6. CDR3 length: 15 amino acids. CDR1 and CDR2 from the germline V gene are SGHAT and FQNNGV. Here the CDR3 DNA reads TGTGCCAGCAGCTTAGGGGGGCCAGGGGGAGATACGCAGTATTTT. This sequence encodes CASSLGGPGGDTQYF. Full variable domain (rest looked up from reference TRBV11-2 and TRBJ2-3): EAGVAQSPRYKIIEKRQSVAFWCNPISGHATLYWYQQILGQGPKLLIQFQNNGVVDDSQLPKDRFSAERLKGVDSTLKIQPAKLEDSAVYLCASSLGGPGGDTQYFGPGTRLTVL.

The V and J genes are TRBV29-1 and TRBJ1-2, with 9 bases that match TRBD1. The length of the CDR3 is 12 residues. Unmatched junction bases numbered 5, after V lost 6 bases and J lost 6 bases. The germline gives CDR1 SQVTM, CDR2 ANQGSEA. The CDR3 DNA reads as TGCAGCGTCGAGACAGGGGGAGATGGCTACACCTTC. This translates into CSVETGGDGYTF.

As to this clone: One end of the junction varies from germline; a read error may be responsible. The chain links TRBV9 to TRBJ2-5; 7 bases map to TRBD2. The germline gives CDR1 SGDLS, CDR2 YYNGEE. This CDR3 region has 9 residues. The CDR3 nucleotides are TGTGCCCCGCCGGCAGGACTAGACTTC. Protein: CAPPAGLDF.

The chain has TRBV27 and TRBJ2-7; D is unclear. V gave up 7 bases and J gave up 0 bases, with 10 bases separating them. Germline values: CDR1 MNHEY, CDR2 SMNVEV (reference sequence). This CDR3 contains 13 residues. In DNA form, the CDR3 reads TGTGCCAGCACCTCCTCCGGCTCCTACGAGCAGTACTTC. As protein: CASTSSGSYEQYF.

The chain carries TRBV7-9 and TRBJ2-7; D is possibly TRBD2 (7 bases). The CDR3 totals 16 residues. Per the germline V gene, CDR1 is SEHNR and CDR2 is FQNEAQ (reference sequence). Trimming removed 5 bases at V and 4 bases at J, with 21 bases between. Here the CDR3 DNA reads TGTGCCAGCAGCCCCGGCGGGGGCAGGGGTTCATACGAGCAGTACTTC. It specifies CASSPGGGRGSYEQYF.